The 25 T cell receptor beta chains below come from one sample, sequenced in a study of early T cells in non-severe SARS-CoV-2 infection. In TCRdb, the 5' RACE reads were re-called with MiXCR into one record per CDR3 protein. The top ten hold approximately 3% of the sample, which has tens of thousands of distinct CDR3 sequences, approximately 10% seen once. The sequencing here drew on whole blood, taken at baseline. The receptors shown here come from an adult who was a healthcare worker with PCR-confirmed SARS-CoV-2 infection or an uninfected control (not recorded which).

This clonotype was seen a few times. A junction boundary mismatches the germline segment, possibly from a read error. The chain carries TRBV7-7 and TRBJ1-2; D might be TRBD1 (6 bases). In germline, CDR1 is SSHAT, CDR2 FNYEAQ (reference sequence). The CDR3 is 19 residues long. The CDR3 nucleotides read TGTGCTAGCAGCATTTGGACAGCTACCCCGCGTCCCCTAGGGTATGGCTACACCTTC. It specifies CASSIWTATPRPLGYGYTF.

V gene TRBV6-4 combines with J gene TRBJ2-3, with a possible D match to TRBD1 (5 bases). Germline V CDR1 and CDR2: MRHNA, SNTAGT. CDR3 size: 12 residues. Trimming shortened V by 3 bases and J by 6 bases, and 7 bases separated the two germline ends. The CDR3 sequence is CASSEGPDTQYF. The CDR3, as DNA: TGTGCCAGCAGTGAGGGGCCGGATACGCAGTATTTT.

In its sample, this clonotype was seen a few times. V is TRBV7-3 and J is TRBJ2-2; D unclear. Trimming took off 1 base at V and 4 bases at J, with 13 bases between the two ends. CDR1 is SGHTA, CDR2 FQGTGA, per germline. The CDR3 is made up of 16 amino acids. Written as DNA, the CDR3 is TGTGCCAGCAGCTTAAAAGGCCCGGTGGGCACCGGGGAGCTGTTTTTT. Amino acid sequence: CASSLKGPVGTGELFF.

This clonotype occurred a few times. This sequence joins TRBV11-2 and TRBJ2-5, with 8 bases matching TRBD1. The CDR3 consists of 17 residues. The V segment lost 5 bases and the J segment 1 base; nucleotides outside the gene matches: 12. Germline CDR1 and CDR2: SGHAT and FQNNGV. The CDR3 nucleotides read TGTGCCAGCAGCCGACAAGCAGGGGGCTACCCCCAAGAGACCCAGTACTTC. Translation gives CASSRQAGGYPQETQYF.

A few counts support this clonotype. CDR3 loop: CASSQDPPASGGYNEQFF. The CDR3 DNA follows: TGCGCCAGCAGCCAAGACCCCCCGGCCAGCGGGGGATACAATGAGCAGTTCTTC. This chain uses TRBV4-3 with TRBJ2-1, with 8 bases identical to TRBD2. The germline V gene has CDR1 LGHNA and CDR2 YSLEER. The CDR3 has 18 amino acids. The ends lost 0 bases at V and 4 bases at J; junction bases unmatched: 11.

This clonotype occurred a few times. The rearrangement uses TRBV4-3 and TRBJ1-6; D is unresolved. CDR1 is LGHNA and CDR2 is YSLEER in the germline V gene. The CDR3 runs 13 residues. The germline V and J ends were trimmed by 0 bases and 9 bases, with 6 bases remaining between them. The CDR3 region has the DNA TGCGCCAGCAGCCAAGATCTGGGTTCACCCCTCCACTTT. Its translation: CASSQDLGSPLHF.

The table lists this clonotype with a few counts. This sequence joins TRBV7-9 and TRBJ2-3; TRBD2 is a possible D gene (6 bases). The CDR3 covers 12 residues. Trimming left V 6 bases short and J 4 bases short, with 8 bases between. Germline V CDR1 and CDR2: SEHNR, FQNEAQ (reference sequence). The CDR3 region is CASRRGSDTQYF. For the CDR3, the DNA is TGTGCCAGCAGGCGGGGTTCAGATACGCAGTATTTT.

This clonotype turned up a few times. This chain links TRBV10-3 with TRBJ1-4; a weak D match, TRBD1 (5 bases). The CDR3 totals 14 residues. CDR1 is ENHRY and CDR2 is SYGVKD in the germline V gene. V lost 3 bases and J lost 5, with 10 bases in between. This CDR3 reads CAISEWGENEKLFF. As DNA, the CDR3 is TGTGCCATCAGTGAATGGGGGGAGAATGAAAAACTGTTTTTT.

V gene TRBV29-1 combines with J gene TRBJ1-2; TRBD1 might be the D (5 bases). Per germline, CDR1 SQVTM and CDR2 ANQGSEA. The CDR3 sequence is 11 residues long. Between the trimmed V and J ends, which lost 1 base and 8 bases, there was a span of 8 bases. The CDR3 protein is CSVEGGDGYTF. In DNA, the CDR3 is TGCAGCGTTGAAGGGGGGGACGGCTACACCTTC.

Ten or more counts support this clonotype. The CDR3: CSARESHASTDTQYF. CDR3 nucleotide sequence: TGCAGTGCTAGAGAGTCCCACGCTAGCACAGATACGCAGTATTTT. This sequence joins TRBV20-1 and TRBJ2-3; D gene uncertain. Germline CDR1 is DFQATT and CDR2 is SNEGSKA (reference sequence). The CDR3 consists of 15 residues. V lost 0 bases, J lost 0 bases, and 10 bases lay in between.

The rearrangement uses TRBV19 and TRBJ2-3, with D possibly TRBD2 on 7 matching bases. There are 16 residues in the CDR3. Germline lookup yields CDR1 LNHDA and CDR2 SQIVND (reference sequence). V was shortened by 3 bases and J by 2 bases, with 15 bases between the two germline ends. The CDR3 nucleotides read TGTGCCAGTAGTATGCTGGCGGGGGCCGTCACAGATACGCAGTATTTT. Translation gives CASSMLAGAVTDTQYF.

The rearrangement joins TRBV4-1 to TRBJ2-2, with 8 bases aligning to TRBD2. V lost 0 bases, J lost 1 base, and 7 bases stayed unmatched. Germline V gives CDR1 MGHRA, CDR2 YSYEKL. The CDR3 extends over 18 amino acids. CDR3 sequence (DNA): TGCGCCAGCAGCCAAGATCCAGCGGGGGCCCGGAACACCGGGGAGCTGTTTTTT. It yields the protein CASSQDPAGARNTGELFF.

The J gene is TRBJ2-7, the V gene TRBV7-6; 12 bases match TRBD2. The CDR3 runs 17 residues. V shed 5 bases, J shed 0 bases, and the junction held 8 bases outside the gene matches. CDR1 is SGHVS and CDR2 is FNYEAQ in the germline V gene. CDR3 region: CASSRTTSGGSSYEQYF. The CDR3 DNA sequence: TGTGCCAGCAGCCGCACGACTAGCGGGGGTTCCTCCTACGAGCAGTACTTC. Full variable domain (missing parts from reference TRBV7-6 and TRBJ2-7): GAGVSQSPRYKVTKRGQDVALRCDPISGHVSLYWYRQALGQGPEFLTYFNYEAQQDKSGLPNDRFSAERPEGSISTLTIQRTEQRDSAMYRCASSRTTSGGSSYEQYFGPGTRLTVT.

This clonotype was found a few times. This chain connects TRBV4-3 to TRBJ1-1; D is unresolved. V gave up 0 bases and J gave up 3 bases, with 11 bases separating them. The CDR3 totals 15 residues. Germline-derived CDR1 and CDR2 are LGHNA and YSLEER. CDR3 DNA: TGCGCCAGCAGCCAAGATCTATCCTGGGACACTGAAGCTTTCTTT. Translated, it gives CASSQDLSWDTEAFF.

The V gene is TRBV4-2, the J gene TRBJ2-5; D remains ambiguous. The CDR3 is made up of 13 amino acids. Trimming shortened V by 0 bases and J by 5 bases, and 7 bases separated the two germline ends. Germline V gene sequence: CDR1 LGHNA, CDR2 YNFKEQ. The CDR3 is CASSQDLRETQYF. The CDR3 DNA is TGTGCCAGCAGCCAAGATCTTAGGGAGACCCAGTACTTC.

This clonotype has more than one count but fewer than ten. This chain links TRBV7-2 with TRBJ1-2; a weak D match, TRBD1 (6 bases). The CDR3 is 15 amino acids. CDR1 and CDR2 from the germline V gene are SGHTA and FQGNSA. Trimming took 6 bases from V and 7 from J, leaving 21 bases between them. The CDR3 sequence: CASRPESGVDVGYTF. The DNA of the CDR3 is TGTGCCAGCAGACCCGAATCAGGGGTTGATGTTGGCTACACCTTC.

In this sample, this clonotype turned up a few times. CDR3 loop: CSAAGTGPSSYNSPLHF. The CDR3 DNA reads as TGCAGTGCCGCCGGGACAGGGCCTAGCTCCTATAATTCACCCCTCCACTTT. The V and J genes are TRBV20-1 and TRBJ1-6; 9 bases line up with TRBD1. V shed 6 bases and J 0 bases; nucleotides not matched to a gene: 9. The length of the CDR3 is 17 residues. Looked up from germline, CDR1 is DFQATT and CDR2 is SNEGSKA (reference sequence).

This clonotype was picked up a small number of times. This chain uses TRBV7-6 with TRBJ1-5; the match to TRBD1 covers 7 bases. After removal of 2 bases from V and 4 bases from J, the junction contained 11 bases not matched to a gene. The CDR3 has 17 residues. CDR1 SGHVS and CDR2 FNYEAQ come from the germline V gene. The DNA for the CDR3 is TGTGCCAGCAGCTTACTAGCAGGGGGTTTTGGTAATCAGCCCCAGCATTTT. Translation: CASSLLAGGFGNQPQHF.

This clonotype was seen a few times. This rearrangement joins TRBV7-2 to TRBJ2-1; D gene unclear. From germline, CDR1 is SGHTA and CDR2 FQGNSA. V lost 7 bases, J lost 7 bases, and 11 bases lay in between. The CDR3 length is 12 residues. Here the CDR3 reads CASTLKINEQFF. CDR3 nucleotide sequence: TGTGCCAGCACCCTTAAAATAAATGAGCAGTTCTTC.

V and J are TRBV29-1 and TRBJ2-1, with a tentative D call TRBD2 (5 bases). Trimming pared 5 bases from V and 8 bases from J, leaving 10 bases between. In germline, CDR1 is SQVTM, CDR2 ANQGSEA. The CDR3 extends over 11 amino acids. The CDR3 nucleotides read TGCAGCGTTACTCCGGAGGATGAGCAGTTCTTC. Translated: CSVTPEDEQFF.

This clonotype was observed a few times. The chain uses TRBV10-3 and TRBJ2-1; D remains unclear. The CDR3 has 13 amino acids. Germline assignment: CDR1 ENHRY and CDR2 SYGVKD. Deletions cut 7 bases from V and 4 bases from J, with 11 bases between. CDR3: CAITSQLYNEQFF. The CDR3 DNA reads as TGTGCCATCACCAGTCAGCTATACAATGAGCAGTTCTTC.

The chain has TRBV9 and TRBJ1-2; D might be TRBD1 (5 bases). V gave up 0 bases and J gave up 8 bases, with 11 bases separating them. CDR3 length: 13 residues. CDR1 is SGDLS and CDR2 is YYNGEE in the germline V gene. The CDR3 region has the DNA TGTGCCAGCAGCGTAGCTCCAGGGTACGGCTACACCTTC. Protein product: CASSVAPGYGYTF.

The chain recombines TRBV6-6 with TRBJ1-2; 7 bases agree with TRBD1. CDR3 length equals 14 residues. The junction had 7 bases not matched to a gene; V was cut back by 5 bases and J by 4 bases. Germline V gene sequence: CDR1 MNHNY, CDR2 SVGAGI (reference sequence). The CDR3 loop is CASSVPGTVYGYTF. The DNA of the CDR3 is TGTGCCAGCAGTGTTCCCGGGACAGTCTATGGCTACACCTTC.

J is TRBJ2-1 and V is TRBV5-6, with 7 positions matching TRBD1. After removal of 4 bases from V and 4 bases from J, the junction contained 8 bases not matched to a gene. The CDR3 covers 15 residues. The V gene's germline CDR1 is SGHDT and CDR2 YYEEEE. The CDR3 DNA sequence: TGTGCCAGCAGCGTACCGACAGGGAATTACAATGAGCAGTTCTTC. Translated, it gives CASSVPTGNYNEQFF.

This sequence joins TRBV5-6 and TRBJ1-1, with D maybe TRBD1 (5 bases). Germline assignment: CDR1 SGHDT and CDR2 YYEEEE. There are 15 residues in the CDR3. V gave up 0 bases and J gave up 0 bases, with 9 bases separating them. The CDR3, as DNA: TGTGCCAGCAGCTTGGGGGCGGACATGAACACTGAAGCTTTCTTT. Encoded protein: CASSLGADMNTEAFF.